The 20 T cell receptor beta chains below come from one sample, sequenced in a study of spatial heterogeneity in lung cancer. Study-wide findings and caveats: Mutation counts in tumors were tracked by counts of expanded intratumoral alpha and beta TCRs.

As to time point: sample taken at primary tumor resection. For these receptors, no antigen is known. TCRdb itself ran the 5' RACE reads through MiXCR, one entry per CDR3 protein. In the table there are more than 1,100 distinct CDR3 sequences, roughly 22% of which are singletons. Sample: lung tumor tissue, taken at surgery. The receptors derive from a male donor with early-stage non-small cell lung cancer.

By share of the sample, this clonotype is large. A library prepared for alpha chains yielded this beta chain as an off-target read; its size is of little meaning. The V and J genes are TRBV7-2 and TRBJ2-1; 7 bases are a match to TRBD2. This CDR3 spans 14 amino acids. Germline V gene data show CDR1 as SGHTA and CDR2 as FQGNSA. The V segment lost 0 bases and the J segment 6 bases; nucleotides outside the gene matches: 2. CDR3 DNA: TGTGCCAGCAGCTTAGCAGCGGGACCCAATGAGCAGTTCTTC. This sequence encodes CASSLAAGPNEQFF.

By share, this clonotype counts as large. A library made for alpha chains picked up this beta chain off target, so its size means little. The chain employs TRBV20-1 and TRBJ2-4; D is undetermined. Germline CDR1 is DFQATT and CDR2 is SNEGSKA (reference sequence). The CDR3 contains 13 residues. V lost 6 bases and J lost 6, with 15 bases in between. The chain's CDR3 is CSARSGSLNIQYF. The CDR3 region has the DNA TGCAGTGCCCGATCCGGTAGCTTAAACATTCAGTACTTC.

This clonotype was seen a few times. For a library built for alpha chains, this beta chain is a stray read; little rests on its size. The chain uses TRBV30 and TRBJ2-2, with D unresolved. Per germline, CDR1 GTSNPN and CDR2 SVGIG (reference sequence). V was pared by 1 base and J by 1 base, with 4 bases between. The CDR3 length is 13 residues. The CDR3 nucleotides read TGTGCCTGGAGTGACGGGAACACCGGGGAGCTGTTTTTT. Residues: CAWSDGNTGELFF.

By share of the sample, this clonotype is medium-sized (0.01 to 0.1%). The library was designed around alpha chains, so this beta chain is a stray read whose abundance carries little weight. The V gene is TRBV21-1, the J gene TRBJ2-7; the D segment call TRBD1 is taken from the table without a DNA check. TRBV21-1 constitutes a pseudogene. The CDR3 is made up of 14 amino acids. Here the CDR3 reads CASSRRGTLYEQYF. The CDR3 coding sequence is TGTGCCAGCAGTCGCCGGGGCACTCTCTACGAGCAGTACTTC.

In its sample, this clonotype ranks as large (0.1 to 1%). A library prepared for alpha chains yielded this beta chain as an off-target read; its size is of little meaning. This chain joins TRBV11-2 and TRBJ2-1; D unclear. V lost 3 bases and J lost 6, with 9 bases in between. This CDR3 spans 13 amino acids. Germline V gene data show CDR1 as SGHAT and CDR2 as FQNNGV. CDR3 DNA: TGTGCCAGCAGCTTCGGAGCGAGCAATGAGCAGTTCTTC. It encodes CASSFGASNEQFF.

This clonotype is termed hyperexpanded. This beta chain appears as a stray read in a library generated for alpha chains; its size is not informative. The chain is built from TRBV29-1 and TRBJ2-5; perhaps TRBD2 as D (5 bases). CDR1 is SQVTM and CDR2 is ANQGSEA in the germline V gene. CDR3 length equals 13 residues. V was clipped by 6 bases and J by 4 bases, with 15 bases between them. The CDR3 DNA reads TGCAGCGTCGACCAGTTAGGGAGAGAGACCCAGTACTTC. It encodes CSVDQLGRETQYF.

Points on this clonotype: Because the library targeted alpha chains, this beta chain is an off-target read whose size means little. CDR3 nucleotides: TGTGCCAGCAGTCTTCAGGGTGGCGAGCAGTACTTC. It is translated as CASSLQGGEQYF. The chain recombines TRBV2 with TRBJ2-7; possible D gene TRBD1, 5 bases. Trimming removed 5 bases from V and 6 bases from J, with 11 bases in between. CDR3 length: 12 amino acids. The germline V gene has CDR1 SNHLY and CDR2 FYNNEI.

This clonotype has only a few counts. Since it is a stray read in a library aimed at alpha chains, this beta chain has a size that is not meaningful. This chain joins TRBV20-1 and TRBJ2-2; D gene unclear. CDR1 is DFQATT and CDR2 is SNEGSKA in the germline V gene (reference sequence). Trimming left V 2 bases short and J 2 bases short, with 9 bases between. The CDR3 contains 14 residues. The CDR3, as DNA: TGCAGTGCTAGATACAGTTACAACACCGGGGAGCTGTTTTTT. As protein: CSARYSYNTGELFF.

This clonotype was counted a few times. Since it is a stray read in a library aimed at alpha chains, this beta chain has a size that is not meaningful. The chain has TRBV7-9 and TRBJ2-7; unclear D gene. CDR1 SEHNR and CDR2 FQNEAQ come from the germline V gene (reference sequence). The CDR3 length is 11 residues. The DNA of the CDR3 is TGTGCTTGCGCTGGTAACTACGAGCAGTACTTC. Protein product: CACAGNYEQYF.

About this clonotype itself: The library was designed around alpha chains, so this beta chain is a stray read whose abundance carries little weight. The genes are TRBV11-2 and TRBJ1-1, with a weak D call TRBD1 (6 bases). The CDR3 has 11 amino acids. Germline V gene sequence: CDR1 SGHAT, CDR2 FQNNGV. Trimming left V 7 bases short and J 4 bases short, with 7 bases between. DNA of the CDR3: TGTGCCAGCACAGGGGCCACTGAAGCTTTCTTT. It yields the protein CASTGATEAFF.

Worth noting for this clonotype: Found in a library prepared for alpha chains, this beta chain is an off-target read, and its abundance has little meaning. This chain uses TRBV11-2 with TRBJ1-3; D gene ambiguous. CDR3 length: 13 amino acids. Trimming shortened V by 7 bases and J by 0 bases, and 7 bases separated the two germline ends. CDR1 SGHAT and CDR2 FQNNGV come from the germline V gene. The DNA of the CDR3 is TGTGCCAGCAAGTTCTTCTCTGGAAACACCATATATTTT. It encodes CASKFFSGNTIYF.

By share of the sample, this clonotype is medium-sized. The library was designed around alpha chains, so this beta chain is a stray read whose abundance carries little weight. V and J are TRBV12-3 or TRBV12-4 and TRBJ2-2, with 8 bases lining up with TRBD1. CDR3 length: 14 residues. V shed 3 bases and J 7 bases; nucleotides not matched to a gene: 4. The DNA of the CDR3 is TGTGCCAGCAGTTTCGGACAGGGCAGCGGGGAGCTGTTTTTT. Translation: CASSFGQGSGELFF.

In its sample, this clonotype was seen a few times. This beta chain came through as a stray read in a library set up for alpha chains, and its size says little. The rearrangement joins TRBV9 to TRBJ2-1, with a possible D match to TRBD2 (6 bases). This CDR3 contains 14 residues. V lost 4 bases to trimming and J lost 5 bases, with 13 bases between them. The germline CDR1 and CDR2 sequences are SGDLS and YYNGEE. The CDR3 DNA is TGTGCCAGCAGCCCGCCCCCGGGGGACAATGAGCAGTTCTTC. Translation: CASSPPPGDNEQFF. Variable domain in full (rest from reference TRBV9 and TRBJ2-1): DSGVTQTPKHLITATGQRVTLRCSPRSGDLSVYWYQQSLDQGLQFLIQYYNGEERAKGNILERFSAQQFPDLHSELNLSSLELGDSALYFCASSPPPGDNEQFFGPGTRLTVL.

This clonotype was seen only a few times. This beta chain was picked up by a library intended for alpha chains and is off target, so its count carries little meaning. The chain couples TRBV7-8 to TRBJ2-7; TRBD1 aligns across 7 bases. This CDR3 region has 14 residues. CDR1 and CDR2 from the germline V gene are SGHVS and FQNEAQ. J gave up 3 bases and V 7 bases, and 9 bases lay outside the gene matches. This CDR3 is CASKSSRGFYEQYF. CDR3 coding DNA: TGTGCCAGCAAAAGTTCCAGGGGGTTCTACGAGCAGTACTTC. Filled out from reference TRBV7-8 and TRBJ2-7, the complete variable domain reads GAGVSQSPRYKVAKRGQDVALRCDPISGHVSLFWYQQALGQGPEFLTYFQNEAQLDKSGLPSDRFFAERPEGSVSTLKIQRTQQEDSAVYLCASKSSRGFYEQYFGPGTRLTVT.

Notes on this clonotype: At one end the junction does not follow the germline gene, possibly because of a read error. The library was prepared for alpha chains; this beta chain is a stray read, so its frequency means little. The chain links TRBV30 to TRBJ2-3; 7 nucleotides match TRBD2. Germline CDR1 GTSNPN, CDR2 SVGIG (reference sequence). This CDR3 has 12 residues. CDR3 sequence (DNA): TGTGCCCGGAGCGGGGCCCGTGGTACGCAGTATTTT. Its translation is CARSGARGTQYF.

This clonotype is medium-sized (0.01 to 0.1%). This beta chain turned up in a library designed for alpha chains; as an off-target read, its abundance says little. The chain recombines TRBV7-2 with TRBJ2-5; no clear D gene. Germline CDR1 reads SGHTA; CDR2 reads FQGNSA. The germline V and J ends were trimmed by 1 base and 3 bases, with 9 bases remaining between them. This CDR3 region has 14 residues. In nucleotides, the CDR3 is TGTGCCAGCAGCTTAGGTCGTTTAAAAGAGACCCAGTACTTC. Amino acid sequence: CASSLGRLKETQYF.

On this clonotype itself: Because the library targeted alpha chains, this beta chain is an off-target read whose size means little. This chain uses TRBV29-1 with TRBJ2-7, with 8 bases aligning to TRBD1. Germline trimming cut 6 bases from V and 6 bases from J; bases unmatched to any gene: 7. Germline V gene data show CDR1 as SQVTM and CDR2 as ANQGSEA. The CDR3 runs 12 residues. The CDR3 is CSVGGQGGEQYF. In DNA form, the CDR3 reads TGCAGCGTGGGAGGACAGGGAGGCGAGCAGTACTTC.

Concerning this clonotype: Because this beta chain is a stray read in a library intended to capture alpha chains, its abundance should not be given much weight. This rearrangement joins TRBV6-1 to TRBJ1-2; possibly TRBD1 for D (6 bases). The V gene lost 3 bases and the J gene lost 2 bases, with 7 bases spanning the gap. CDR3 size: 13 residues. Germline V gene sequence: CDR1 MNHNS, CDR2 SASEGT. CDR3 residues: CASSEQGNYGYTF. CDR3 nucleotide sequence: TGTGCCAGCAGTGAGCAGGGGAACTATGGCTACACCTTC.

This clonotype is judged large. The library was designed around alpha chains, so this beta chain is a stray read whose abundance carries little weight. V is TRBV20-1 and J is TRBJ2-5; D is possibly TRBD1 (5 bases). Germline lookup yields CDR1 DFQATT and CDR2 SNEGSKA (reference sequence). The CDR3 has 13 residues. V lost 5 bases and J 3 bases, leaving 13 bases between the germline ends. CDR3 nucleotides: TGCAGTGCTCCGGACACGTACAAAGAGACCCAGTACTTC. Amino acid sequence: CSAPDTYKETQYF.

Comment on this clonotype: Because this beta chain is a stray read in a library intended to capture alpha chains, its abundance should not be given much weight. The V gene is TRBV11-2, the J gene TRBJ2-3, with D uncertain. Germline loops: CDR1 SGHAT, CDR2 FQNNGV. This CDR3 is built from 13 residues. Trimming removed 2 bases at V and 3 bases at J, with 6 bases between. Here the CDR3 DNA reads TGTGCCAGCAGCTTAAGGTTAACAGATACGCAGTATTTT. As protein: CASSLRLTDTQYF. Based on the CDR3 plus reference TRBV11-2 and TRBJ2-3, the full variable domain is EAGVAQSPRYKIIEKRQSVAFWCNPISGHATLYWYQQILGQGPKLLIQFQNNGVVDDSQLPKDRFSAERLKGVDSTLKIQPAKLEDSAVYLCASSLRLTDTQYFGPGTRLTVL.